This TCR beta chain came from a study of human versus mouse CDR3 diversity and MHC coevolution. TCRdb's table, derived via immunoSEQ multiplex PCR, lists solely in-frame clones and lacks some. The table has 75,000 to 90,000 clones, roughly 93% seen once. The CDR3 runs to 14 residues. The germline gives CDR1 MNHEY, CDR2 SVGAGI. V was clipped by 1 base and J by 11 bases; unmatched bases: 7. This rearrangement joins TRBV6-5 to TRBJ1-4; 7 bases match TRBD1. This TCR was recovered from a person aged 30-69 years in good health. Material for sequencing was naive CD4+ T cells from blood. As to subset: CD45RO-negative CD62L-positive naive CD4 T cells. CDR3: CASSYFQTGRKLFF. CDR3 DNA: TGTGCCAGCAGTTACTTCCAGACAGGGAGGAAACTGTTTTTT.